This T cell receptor beta chain was identified during a study of post-analysis software for immune sequencing data. The wider study: Included among the disease courses, which were recorded for the cohort, were relapsing-remitting, secondary progressive and progressive-relapsing multiple sclerosis. Overall study results and limits: A few TRBV segments, TRBV5-6, TRBV5-1 and TRBV20-1 among them, were found more frequent in patients than controls.

Germline V CDR1 and CDR2: MDHEN, SYDVKM. The CDR3 totals 16 residues. Trimming removed 5 bases at V and 4 bases at J, with 19 bases between. To note about this clonotype: Antigen specificity is unknown.

cDNA libraries of TCR beta carried unique molecular identifiers. MiXCR, run by TCRdb on the PCR reads, gives a single entry per CDR3 protein. The repertoire includes roughly 540,000 distinct CDR3 sequences, less than 40% of them detected once, and 5% to 6% sits in the top ten. V and J are TRBV28 and TRBJ2-3; D tentatively fits TRBD1 or TRBD2 (5 bases each). This TCR derives from a girl under 18 with multiple sclerosis. Sequencing used blood. CDR3 sequence: CASSTHRDALADTQYF. In DNA form, the CDR3 reads TGTGCCAGCAGTACCCACCGGGACGCCCTTGCAGATACGCAGTATTTT. The complete variable domain, with remaining parts taken from reference TRBV28 and TRBJ2-3, reads DVKVTQSSRYLVKRTGEKVFLECVQDMDHENMFWYRQDPGLGLRLIYFSYDVKMKEKGDIPEGYSVSREKKERFSLILESASTNQTSMYLCASSTHRDALADTQYFGPGTRLTVL.